This TCR beta chain was obtained from a study of cytomegalovirus exposure and HLA in healthy donors. Study-wide findings and caveats: It was likely that a cluster of highly shared sequence variants was a sequencing artifact. In the analysis, some V segments, TRBV6-2 and TRBV6-3 included, were excluded as indistinguishable.

On this clone itself: Its antigen is undetermined.

With 60 Vbeta and 13 Jbeta primers, the PCR was carried out. Measured with immunoSEQ multiplex PCR; TCRdb has only the in-frame clones, and not every one. The sample yields about 200,000 clones, roughly 76% seen once. Trimming removed 1 base from V and 0 bases from J, with 7 bases in between. CDR3 length: 15 residues. Germline V gene lookup returns CDR1 KGHSH and CDR2 LQKENI. Sample: PBMCs. The genes are TRBV18 and TRBJ2-1; D is ambiguous. This TCR was recovered from a woman in her twenties or thirties in good health and CMV-seropositive. The CDR3 region has the DNA TGTGCCAGCTCACCACTTTTTAGCTCCTACAATGAGCAGTTCTTC. This sequence encodes CASSPLFSSYNEQFF.